This T cell receptor beta chain was retrieved from a study of cytomegalovirus exposure and HLA in healthy donors. Measured with immunoSEQ multiplex PCR; TCRdb has only the in-frame clones, and not every one. The table records approximately 150,000 clones, approximately 90% of them present only once. Trimming pared 0 bases from V and 5 bases from J, leaving 6 bases between. Germline CDR1 SGDLS, CDR2 YYNGEE. This CDR3 comprises 13 residues. This receptor was obtained from a man aged 18 to 29 in good health and CMV-seropositive. Material: PBMCs. The chain uses TRBV9 and TRBJ2-1; D is uncertain. The CDR3 loop is CASSVVADNEQFF. Here the CDR3 DNA reads TGTGCCAGCAGCGTAGTGGCGGACAATGAGCAGTTCTTC.